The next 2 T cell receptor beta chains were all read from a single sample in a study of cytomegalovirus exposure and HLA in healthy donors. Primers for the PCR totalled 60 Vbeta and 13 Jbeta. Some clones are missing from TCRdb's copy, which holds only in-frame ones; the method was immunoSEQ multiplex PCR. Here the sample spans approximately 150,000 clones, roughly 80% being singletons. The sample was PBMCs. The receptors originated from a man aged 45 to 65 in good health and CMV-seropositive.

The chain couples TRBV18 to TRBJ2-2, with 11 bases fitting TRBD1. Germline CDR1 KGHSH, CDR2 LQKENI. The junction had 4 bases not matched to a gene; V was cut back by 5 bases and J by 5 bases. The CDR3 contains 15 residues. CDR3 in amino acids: CASSSWDRGTGELFF. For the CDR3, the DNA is TGTGCCAGCTCATCTTGGGACAGGGGGACCGGGGAGCTGTTTTTT.

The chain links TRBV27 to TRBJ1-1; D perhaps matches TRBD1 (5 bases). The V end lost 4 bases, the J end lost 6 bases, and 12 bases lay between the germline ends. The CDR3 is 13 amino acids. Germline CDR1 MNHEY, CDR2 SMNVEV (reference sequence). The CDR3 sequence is CASSYLRGAEAFF. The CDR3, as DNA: TGTGCCAGCAGTTACCTGCGGGGGGCTGAAGCTTTCTTT.